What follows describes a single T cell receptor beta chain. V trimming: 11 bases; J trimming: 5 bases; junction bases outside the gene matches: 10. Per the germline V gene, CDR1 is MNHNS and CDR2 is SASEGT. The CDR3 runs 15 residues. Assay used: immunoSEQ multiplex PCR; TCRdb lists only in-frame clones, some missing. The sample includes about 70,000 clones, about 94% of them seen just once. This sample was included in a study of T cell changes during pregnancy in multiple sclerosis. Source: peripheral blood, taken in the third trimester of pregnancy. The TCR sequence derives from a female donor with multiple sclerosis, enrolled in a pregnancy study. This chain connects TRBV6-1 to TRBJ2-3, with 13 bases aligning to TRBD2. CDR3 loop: CASSTGLAGKDTQYF. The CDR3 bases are TGTGCCTCCTCAACGGGACTAGCGGGGAAAGATACGCAGTATTTT.